The 29 T cell receptor beta chains below come from one sample, sequenced in a study of blood T cells in healthy people across ages. Primers used in a second PCR of roughly 6 to 11 cycles were a sample-barcoded 5' primer and a J-beta primer mix. TCRdb re-called the 5' RACE reads through MiXCR, storing one row per CDR3 protein. The table has 2 million or so distinct CDR3 sequences, about 50% seen once; the top ten hold roughly 2%. The sample consisted of blood. Receptor source: a woman aged 40 to 50 in good health.

V usage is TRBV6-6 and J usage is TRBJ2-1, with D hard to call. Germline V gene sequence: CDR1 MNHNY, CDR2 SVGAGI (reference sequence). The CDR3 length is 11 residues. Trimming pared 11 bases from V and 13 bases from J, leaving 18 bases between. Here the CDR3 reads CASSSLDIQFF. The CDR3 coding sequence is TGTGCCTCCTCCTCCCTAGACATTCAGTTCTTC.

This clonotype was detected a few times. The chain couples TRBV4-3 to TRBJ2-1, with D perhaps matching TRBD2 (5 bases). Germline values: CDR1 LGHNA, CDR2 YSLEER. This CDR3 is built from 13 residues. V dropped 0 bases and J dropped 9 bases, with 9 bases sitting between them. Here the CDR3 reads CASSQDPRAEQFF. Written as DNA, the CDR3 is TGCGCCAGCAGCCAAGATCCGCGGGCTGAGCAGTTCTTC.

The V gene is TRBV6-2 or TRBV6-3, the J gene TRBJ1-1, with 7 bases that match TRBD1. V dropped 0 bases and J dropped 0; count of bases not matched to a gene: 16. Germline V gene lookup returns CDR1 MNHEY and CDR2 SVGEGT. This CDR3 comprises 20 residues. The CDR3 reads CASSYSILRTGVGLNTEAFF. Written as DNA, the CDR3 is TGTGCCAGCAGTTACTCGATCCTAAGGACAGGCGTGGGTTTGAACACTGAAGCTTTCTTT.

This chain joins TRBV4-3 and TRBJ2-1, with a possible D match to TRBD2 (6 bases). V lost 0 bases to trimming and J lost 4 bases, with 10 bases between them. Germline V gene lookup returns CDR1 LGHNA and CDR2 YSLEER. There are 15 residues in the CDR3. CDR3 residues: CASSQDGAGYNEQFF. CDR3 nucleotides: TGCGCCAGCAGCCAAGACGGGGCGGGATACAATGAGCAGTTCTTC.

V and J are TRBV6-2 or TRBV6-3 and TRBJ2-5, with TRBD1 as a possible D gene (6 bases). Germline loops: CDR1 MNHEY, CDR2 SVGEGT. This CDR3 comprises 16 residues. V was trimmed by 2 bases and J by 3 bases, leaving 16 bases between them. The CDR3 loop reads CASSYDVGTFEETQYF. The DNA of the CDR3 is TGTGCCAGCAGTTACGATGTCGGGACATTCGAAGAGACCCAGTACTTC.

The chain couples TRBV9 to TRBJ2-1, with D perhaps TRBD1 (6 bases). Germline CDR1 and CDR2: SGDLS and YYNGEE. Trimming took 0 bases from V and 5 from J, leaving 9 bases between them. The CDR3 runs to 14 residues. CDR3 protein: CASSVGQDNNEQFF. The CDR3 nucleotides are TGTGCCAGCAGCGTAGGACAGGATAACAATGAGCAGTTCTTC.

This clonotype was seen many times. The chain combines TRBV9 with TRBJ1-2, with unresolved D. Trimming shortened V by 3 bases and J by 8 bases, and 11 bases separated the two germline ends. The CDR3 has 12 residues. Germline V lookup: CDR1 SGDLS, CDR2 YYNGEE. The chain's CDR3 is CASSGGKGGYTF. CDR3 coding DNA: TGTGCCAGCAGCGGAGGAAAAGGCGGCTACACCTTC. Combining the CDR3 with reference TRBV9 and TRBJ1-2 gives the whole variable domain DSGVTQTPKHLITATGQRVTLRCSPRSGDLSVYWYQQSLDQGLQFLIQYYNGEERAKGNILERFSAQQFPDLHSELNLSSLELGDSALYFCASSGGKGGYTFGSGTRLTVV.

This chain connects TRBV3-1 to TRBJ2-1; TRBD1 agrees at 10 bases. The CDR3 loop spans 16 amino acids. V shed 5 bases and J 8 bases; nucleotides not matched to a gene: 12. CDR1 is LGHDT and CDR2 is YNNKEL in the germline V gene (reference sequence). The CDR3 loop is CASSTRDRGSSDEQFF. The CDR3 DNA is TGTGCCAGCAGCACCCGGGACAGGGGTTCGAGTGATGAGCAGTTCTTC.

This clonotype has more than one count but fewer than ten. One end of the junction does not line up with germline, which may come from a read error. The V and J genes are TRBV7-7 and TRBJ2-1, with D possibly matching TRBD2 (5 bases). The V gene's germline CDR1 is SSHAT and CDR2 FNYEAQ (reference sequence). This CDR3 is 16 amino acids long. CDR3 region: CASSLSLAMGDNEQFF. CDR3 bases: TGTGCTAGCAGCTTAAGTCTCGCAATGGGAGACAATGAGCAGTTCTTC.

V usage is TRBV10-3 and J usage is TRBJ2-1; 10 bases are shared with TRBD1. Germline V CDR1 and CDR2: ENHRY, SYGVKD. This CDR3 is built from 14 residues. The V gene end was trimmed by 6 bases and the J gene end by 8 bases; junction bases not matched to a gene: 7. In DNA, the CDR3 is TGTGCCATCAGGCCGGGACAGGGGACCGATGAGCAGTTCTTC. Protein sequence: CAIRPGQGTDEQFF.

In its sample, this clonotype was seen a few times. The chain joins TRBV10-3 to TRBJ2-7; 11 nucleotides agree with TRBD1. V shed 3 bases and J 4 bases; nucleotides not matched to a gene: 2. CDR1 and CDR2 from the germline V gene are ENHRY and SYGVKD. The CDR3 runs 14 residues. The CDR3: CAISEGTGGYEQYF. CDR3 DNA sequence: TGTGCCATCAGTGAAGGGACAGGGGGTTACGAGCAGTACTTC.

V is TRBV2 and J is TRBJ2-1; possible D gene TRBD1, 6 bases. The DNA end lines up better with TRBJ2-7; the J call may be wrong. The length of the CDR3 is 14 residues. Germline CDR1 is SNHLY and CDR2 is FYNNEI. CDR3 sequence reads: CAVQGHSSYNEQYF. The CDR3 DNA sequence: TGTGCCGTACAGGGCCATAGCTCCTACAATGAGCAGTACTTC.

This clonotype was observed a handful of times. This rearrangement joins TRBV28 to TRBJ2-5; D gene uncertain. This CDR3 contains 14 residues. Germline V lookup: CDR1 MDHEN, CDR2 SYDVKM. V was trimmed by 1 base and J by 5 bases, leaving 11 bases between them. CDR3: CASSLSDVRETQYF. In DNA, the CDR3 is TGTGCCAGCAGTTTATCCGATGTCAGGGAGACCCAGTACTTC.

This chain connects TRBV7-6 to TRBJ2-7; the match to TRBD1 covers 9 bases. Per germline, CDR1 SGHVS and CDR2 FNYEAQ. This CDR3 has 19 amino acids. V was pared by 1 base and J by 0 bases, with 13 bases of the junction left unmatched. CDR3 nucleotides: TGTGCCAGCAGCTTAGGTTGGCCCCAATGGACAGGGGCCTCCTACGAGCAGTACTTC. Translation: CASSLGWPQWTGASYEQYF. The full variable domain, with the rest looked up from reference TRBV7-6 and TRBJ2-7, is GAGVSQSPRYKVTKRGQDVALRCDPISGHVSLYWYRQALGQGPEFLTYFNYEAQQDKSGLPNDRFSAERPEGSISTLTIQRTEQRDSAMYRCASSLGWPQWTGASYEQYFGPGTRLTVT.

The V call is TRBV7-2, the J call TRBJ2-3; D is ambiguous. Trimming stripped 5 bases from V and 8 bases from J, with 8 bases between. There are 11 residues in the CDR3. Germline loops: CDR1 SGHTA, CDR2 FQGNSA. CDR3 DNA: TGTGCCAGCAGCAATAGCCTTACGCAGTATTTT. It encodes CASSNSLTQYF.

For the CDR3, the DNA is TGTGCCAGCAGCCTTGCCCGAAGGGGTACTGAAGCTTTCTTT. Its protein is CASSLARRGTEAFF. This chain uses TRBV7-2 with TRBJ1-1, with a tentative D call TRBD1 (5 bases). With 5 bases removed from V and 5 bases from J, the gap between germline ends came to 15 bases. Germline V lookup: CDR1 SGHTA, CDR2 FQGNSA. This CDR3 is built from 14 residues.

This clonotype was detected a few times. J is TRBJ2-6 and V is TRBV9, with D unresolved. The CDR3 sequence is 16 residues long. Trimming stripped 0 bases from V and 2 bases from J, with 9 bases between. Germline CDR1 is SGDLS and CDR2 is YYNGEE. CDR3 loop: CASSVVVQAGANVLTF. CDR3 coding DNA: TGTGCCAGCAGCGTAGTTGTGCAGGCTGGGGCCAACGTCCTGACTTTC.

The V gene is TRBV9, the J gene TRBJ2-1; possible D gene TRBD1, 6 bases. With 3 bases removed from V and 10 bases from J, the gap between germline ends came to 17 bases. This CDR3 is 14 amino acids long. The germline gives CDR1 SGDLS, CDR2 YYNGEE. CDR3 bases: TGTGCCAGCAGCGCAACGATGGACAGAGGGGAGCAGTTCTTC. Protein product: CASSATMDRGEQFF.

This sequence joins TRBV7-6 and TRBJ2-4, with D tentatively TRBD2 (6 bases). The CDR3 sequence is 19 residues long. V was clipped by 5 bases and J by 0 bases, with 23 bases between them. Per germline, CDR1 SGHVS and CDR2 FNYEAQ. The CDR3: CASSPLGRGATIAKNIQYF. Here the CDR3 DNA reads TGTGCCAGCAGCCCCCTGGGGCGGGGCGCTACCATAGCCAAAAACATTCAGTACTTC. Full variable domain (rest looked up from reference TRBV7-6 and TRBJ2-4): GAGVSQSPRYKVTKRGQDVALRCDPISGHVSLYWYRQALGQGPEFLTYFNYEAQQDKSGLPNDRFSAERPEGSISTLTIQRTEQRDSAMYRCASSPLGRGATIAKNIQYFGAGTRLSVL.

The chain is built from TRBV5-5 and TRBJ1-2; no clear D gene. The CDR3 runs to 12 residues. Germline CDR1 SGHKS, CDR2 YYEKEE (reference sequence). V was trimmed by 0 bases and J by 7 bases, leaving 7 bases between them. The CDR3 spells CASSLGPPGYTF. For the CDR3, the DNA is TGTGCCAGCAGCTTGGGGCCCCCTGGCTACACCTTC.

The CDR3 DNA sequence: TGTGCCAGCAGTTTCCGACAGGGGCGCGAGCAGTACTTC. Translated: CASSFRQGREQYF. The chain joins TRBV27 to TRBJ2-5; 8 bases fit TRBD1. The better agreement between TRBJ2-7 and the DNA end casts doubt on the J call. This CDR3 spans 13 amino acids. Germline V lookup: CDR1 MNHEY, CDR2 SMNVEV (reference sequence).

CDR3 residues: CASSPPVVAGEYNEQFF. The CDR3 coding sequence is TGCGCCAGCAGTCCCCCCGTCGTAGCGGGGGAATACAATGAGCAGTTCTTC. The chain links TRBV4-1 to TRBJ2-1; 9 bases line up with TRBD2. Trimming cost V 6 bases and J 4 bases; bases outside gene matches: 13. Per germline, CDR1 MGHRA and CDR2 YSYEKL. CDR3 length equals 17 residues.

This clonotype turned up a few times. CDR3 region: CASSRGQGALNYGYTF. CDR3 DNA sequence: TGCGCCAGCAGTCGAGGACAGGGGGCGCTGAACTATGGCTACACCTTC. The chain combines TRBV5-1 with TRBJ1-2; 11 nucleotides match TRBD1. The germline CDR1 and CDR2 sequences are SGHRS and YFSETQ. Trimming took 5 bases from V and 2 from J; bases not matched to a gene: 8. The CDR3 runs 16 residues.

The rearrangement joins TRBV7-3 to TRBJ2-6; TRBD1 matches at 8 bases. V shed 2 bases, J shed 4 bases, and the junction held 13 bases outside the gene matches. Germline loops: CDR1 SGHTA, CDR2 FQGTGA. CDR3 length: 19 residues. The CDR3 DNA is TGTGCCAGCAGCTTATCGATCAGGACAGGGTGGTCGGGGGCCAACGTCCTGACTTTC. Its translation is CASSLSIRTGWSGANVLTF. Using reference TRBV7-3 and TRBJ2-6 for the parts outside the CDR3, the full variable domain is GAGVSQTPSNKVTEKGKYVELRCDPISGHTALYWYRQSLGQGPEFLIYFQGTGAADDSGLPNDRFFAVRPEGSVSTLKIQRTERGDSAVYLCASSLSIRTGWSGANVLTFGAGSRLTVL.

This chain uses TRBV4-3 with TRBJ2-3; D unresolved. V was cut by 3 bases and J by 1 base, with 11 bases left in between. The CDR3 totals 15 residues. The germline gives CDR1 LGHNA, CDR2 YSLEER. CDR3 bases: TGCGCCAGCAGCCACCTTCCGGGTGGCACAGATACGCAGTATTTT. Protein: CASSHLPGGTDTQYF.

The chain is built from TRBV5-1 and TRBJ2-6, with D tentatively TRBD1 (6 bases). CDR3 length equals 15 residues. The V and J ends lost 4 bases and 4 bases respectively, with 12 bases between them. Looked up from germline, CDR1 is SGHRS and CDR2 is YFSETQ. In DNA form, the CDR3 reads TGCGCCAGCAGCCACAGGGTAGCCGGGGCCAACGTCCTGACTTTC. Translated, it gives CASSHRVAGANVLTF. Together with reference TRBV5-1 and TRBJ2-6, the CDR3 gives the full variable domain: KAGVTQTPRYLIKTRGQQVTLSCSPISGHRSVSWYQQTPGQGLQFLFEYFSETQRNKGNFPGRFSGRQFSNSRSEMNVSTLELGDSALYLCASSHRVAGANVLTFGAGSRLTVL.

This chain connects TRBV7-8 to TRBJ2-5, with TRBD1 matching over 7 bases. This CDR3 has 15 amino acids. V shed 5 bases and J 5 bases; nucleotides not matched to a gene: 11. Germline CDR1 SGHVS, CDR2 FQNEAQ. CDR3 loop: CASSLRETGMETQYF. The DNA of the CDR3 is TGTGCCAGCAGCCTTCGCGAGACAGGGATGGAGACCCAGTACTTC.

The J gene is TRBJ2-3, the V gene TRBV11-1; the match to TRBD2 covers 8 bases. The CDR3 spans 14 residues. Germline V gene data show CDR1 as SGHAT and CDR2 as FQDESV (reference sequence). Unmatched junction bases numbered 6, after V lost 3 bases and J lost 7 bases. Written as DNA, the CDR3 is TGTGCCAGCAGCTTGACCCGGGGGGGAAATACGCAGTATTTT. Protein: CASSLTRGGNTQYF.

The chain recombines TRBV5-1 with TRBJ2-3, with D perhaps TRBD1 (6 bases). Germline CDR1 reads SGHRS; CDR2 reads YFSETQ. The CDR3 is made up of 17 amino acids. Trimming left V 1 base short and J 0 bases short, with 15 bases between. The CDR3 DNA follows: TGCGCCAGCAGCTTGTCAAGACAGGTTCTCAGCACAGATACGCAGTATTTT. It is translated as CASSLSRQVLSTDTQYF.